The TCR beta chain under discussion was sequenced for a study of cytomegalovirus exposure and HLA in healthy donors. About the research overall: Samples from HLA-typed donors yielded approximately 88 million unique TCRs in an early data release. Study findings and constraints: Association with HLA alleles at 0.05 false discovery rate was found for 16,951 TCR beta sequences in a later analysis. The majority of CMV-associated TCR beta chains were reported as apparently HLA-restricted in a later analysis.

The germline CDR1 and CDR2 sequences are LGHNA and YSLEER. This CDR3 has 17 amino acids. The V and J ends lost 0 bases and 10 bases, in that order; junction bases with no gene match: 13. This PCR relied on a set of 60 Vbeta primers and 13 Jbeta primers. Only in-frame clones appear in the TCRdb table, and some are missing; sequencing was by immunoSEQ multiplex PCR. The profile shows about 160,000 clones, around 80% of them singletons. A note on this clone: What it binds is unknown.

This rearrangement joins TRBV4-3 to TRBJ2-1; TRBD2 matches at 9 bases. The sample comprised PBMCs. The receptor comes from a girl under 18 in good health and CMV-seropositive. CDR3 DNA: TGCGCCAGCAGCCAAGATCGTGCGGGGGGGCTTTTTGTCGAGCAGTTCTTC. Its translation is CASSQDRAGGLFVEQFF.